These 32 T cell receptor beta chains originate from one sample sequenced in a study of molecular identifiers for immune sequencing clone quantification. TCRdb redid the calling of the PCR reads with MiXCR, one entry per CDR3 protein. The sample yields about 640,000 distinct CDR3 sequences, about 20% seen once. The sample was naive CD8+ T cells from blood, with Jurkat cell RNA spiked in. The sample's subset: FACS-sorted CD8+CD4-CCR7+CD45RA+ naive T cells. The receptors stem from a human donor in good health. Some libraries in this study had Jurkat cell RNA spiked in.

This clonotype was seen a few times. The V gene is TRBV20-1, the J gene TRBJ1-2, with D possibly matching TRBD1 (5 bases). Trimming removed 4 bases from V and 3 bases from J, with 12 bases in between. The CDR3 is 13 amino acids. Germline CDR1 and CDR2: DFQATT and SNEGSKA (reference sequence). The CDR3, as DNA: TGCAGTGCTACATCACGGGGGGACTATGGCTACACCTTC. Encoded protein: CSATSRGDYGYTF.

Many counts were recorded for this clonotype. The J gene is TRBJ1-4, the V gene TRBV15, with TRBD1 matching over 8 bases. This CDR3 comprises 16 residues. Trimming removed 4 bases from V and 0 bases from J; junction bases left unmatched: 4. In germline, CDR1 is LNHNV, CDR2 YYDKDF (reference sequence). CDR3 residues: CATSKTGAATNEKLFF. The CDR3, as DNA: TGTGCCACCAGCAAGACAGGGGCCGCAACTAATGAAAAACTGTTTTTT.

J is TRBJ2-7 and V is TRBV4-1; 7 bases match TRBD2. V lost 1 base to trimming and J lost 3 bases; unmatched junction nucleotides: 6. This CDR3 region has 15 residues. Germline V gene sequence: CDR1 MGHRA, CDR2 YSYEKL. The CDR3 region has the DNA TGCGCCAGCAGCCAAGCACTCCGGGGGGACTACGAGCAGTACTTC. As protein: CASSQALRGDYEQYF.

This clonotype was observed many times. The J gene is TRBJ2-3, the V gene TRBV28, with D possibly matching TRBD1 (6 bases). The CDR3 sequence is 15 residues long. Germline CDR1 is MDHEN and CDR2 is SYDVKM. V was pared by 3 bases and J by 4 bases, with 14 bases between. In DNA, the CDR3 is TGTGCCAGCAGTTTCAGGGGCCCGGCCGCAGATACGCAGTATTTT. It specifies CASSFRGPAADTQYF.

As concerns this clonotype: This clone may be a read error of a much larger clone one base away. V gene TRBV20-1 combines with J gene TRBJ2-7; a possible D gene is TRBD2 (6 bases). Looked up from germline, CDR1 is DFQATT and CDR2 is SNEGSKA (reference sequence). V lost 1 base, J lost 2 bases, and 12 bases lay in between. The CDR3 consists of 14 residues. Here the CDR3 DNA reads TGCAGTGCTAGAGGGTCTAGGAGGGCCTACGAGCAGTACTTC. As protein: CSARGSRRAYEQYF.

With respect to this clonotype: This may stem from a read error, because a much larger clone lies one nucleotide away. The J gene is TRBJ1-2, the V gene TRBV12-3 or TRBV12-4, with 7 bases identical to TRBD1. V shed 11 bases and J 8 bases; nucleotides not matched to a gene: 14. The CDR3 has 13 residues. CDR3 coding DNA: TGTGCCGGCAACACAGGGGTTCTGGGCGGCTACACCTTC. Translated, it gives CAGNTGVLGGYTF.

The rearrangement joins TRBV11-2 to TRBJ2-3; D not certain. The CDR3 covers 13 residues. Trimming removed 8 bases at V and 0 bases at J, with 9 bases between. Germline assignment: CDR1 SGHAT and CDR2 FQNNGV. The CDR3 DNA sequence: TGTGCCAGCCTGGGCGTTAGCACAGATACGCAGTATTTT. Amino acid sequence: CASLGVSTDTQYF.

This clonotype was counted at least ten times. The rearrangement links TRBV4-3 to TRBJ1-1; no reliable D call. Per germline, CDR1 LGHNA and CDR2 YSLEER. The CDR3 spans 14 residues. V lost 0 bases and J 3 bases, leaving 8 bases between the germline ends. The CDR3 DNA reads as TGCGCCAGCAGCCAAGATCGAACGCACACTGAAGCTTTCTTT. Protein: CASSQDRTHTEAFF.

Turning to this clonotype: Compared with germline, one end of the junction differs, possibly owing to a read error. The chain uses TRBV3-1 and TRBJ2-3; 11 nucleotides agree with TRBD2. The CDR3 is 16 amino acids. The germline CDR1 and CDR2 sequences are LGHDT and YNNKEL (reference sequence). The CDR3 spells CASSQAGLAGTDMQYF. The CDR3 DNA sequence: TGTGCCAGCAGCCAAGCAGGACTAGCGGGCACAGATATGCAGTATTTT.

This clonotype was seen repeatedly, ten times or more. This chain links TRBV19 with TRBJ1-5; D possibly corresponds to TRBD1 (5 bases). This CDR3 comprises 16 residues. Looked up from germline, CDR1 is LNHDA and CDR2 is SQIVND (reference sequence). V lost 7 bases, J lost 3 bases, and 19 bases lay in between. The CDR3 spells CASTEAGFRYNQPQHF. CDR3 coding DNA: TGTGCCAGTACCGAAGCAGGGTTTCGTTACAATCAGCCCCAGCATTTT.

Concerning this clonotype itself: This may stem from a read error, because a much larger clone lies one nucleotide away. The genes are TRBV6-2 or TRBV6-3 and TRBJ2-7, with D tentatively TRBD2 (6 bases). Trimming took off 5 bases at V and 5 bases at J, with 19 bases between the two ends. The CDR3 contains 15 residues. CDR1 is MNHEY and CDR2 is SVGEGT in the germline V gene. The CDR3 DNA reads TGTGCCAGCAGTAGACACGGGGGAGAGGGGCACGAGCAGTACTTC. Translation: CASSRHGGEGHEQYF.

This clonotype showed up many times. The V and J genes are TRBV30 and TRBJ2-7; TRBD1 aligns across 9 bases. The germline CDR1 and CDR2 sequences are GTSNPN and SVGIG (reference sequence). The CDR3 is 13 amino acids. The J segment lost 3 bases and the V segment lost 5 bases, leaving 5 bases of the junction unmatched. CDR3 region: CAWAGTGIYEQYF. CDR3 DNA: TGTGCCTGGGCCGGGACAGGGATCTACGAGCAGTACTTC. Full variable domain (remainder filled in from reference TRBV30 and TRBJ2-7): SQTIHQWPATLVQPVGSPLSLECTVEGTSNPNLYWYRQAAGRGLQLLFYSVGIGQISSEVPQNLSASRPQDRQFILSSKKLLLSDSGFYLCAWAGTGIYEQYFGPGTRLTVT.

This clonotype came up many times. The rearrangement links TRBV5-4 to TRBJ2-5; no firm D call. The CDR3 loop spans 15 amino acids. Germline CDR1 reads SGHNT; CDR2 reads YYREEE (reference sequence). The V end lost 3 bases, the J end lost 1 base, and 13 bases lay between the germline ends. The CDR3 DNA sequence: TGTGCCAGCAGCTCGTTAGTGGAAGCCCAAGAGACCCAGTACTTC. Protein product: CASSSLVEAQETQYF.

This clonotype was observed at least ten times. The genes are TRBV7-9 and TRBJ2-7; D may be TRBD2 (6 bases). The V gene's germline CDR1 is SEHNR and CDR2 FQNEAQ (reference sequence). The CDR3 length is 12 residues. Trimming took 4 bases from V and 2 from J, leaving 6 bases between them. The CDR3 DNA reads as TGTGCCAGCAGCTCGGGAGCCTACGAGCAGTACTTC. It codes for CASSSGAYEQYF.

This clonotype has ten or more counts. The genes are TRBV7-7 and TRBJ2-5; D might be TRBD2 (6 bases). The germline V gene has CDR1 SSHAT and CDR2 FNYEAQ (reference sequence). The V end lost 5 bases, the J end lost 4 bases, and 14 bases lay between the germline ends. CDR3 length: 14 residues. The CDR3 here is CASSPRTTRETQYF. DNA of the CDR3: TGTGCCAGCAGCCCGCGGACTACCCGAGAGACCCAGTACTTC.

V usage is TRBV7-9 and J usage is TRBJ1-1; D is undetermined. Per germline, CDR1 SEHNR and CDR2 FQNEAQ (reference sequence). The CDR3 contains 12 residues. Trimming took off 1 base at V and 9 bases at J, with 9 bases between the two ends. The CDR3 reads CASSLGGIKAFF. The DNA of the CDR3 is TGTGCCAGCAGCTTAGGAGGGATTAAAGCTTTCTTT.

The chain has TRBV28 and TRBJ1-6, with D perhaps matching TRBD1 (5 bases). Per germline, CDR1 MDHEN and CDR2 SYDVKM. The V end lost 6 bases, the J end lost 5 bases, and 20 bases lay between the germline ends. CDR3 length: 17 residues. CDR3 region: CASSPLIRGENNSPLHF. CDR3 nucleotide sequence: TGTGCCAGCAGCCCCTTGATACGGGGCGAAAATAATTCACCCCTCCACTTT.

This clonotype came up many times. CDR3 sequence: CASSQPQPGYSNQPQHF. Here the CDR3 DNA reads TGCGCCAGCAGCCAACCCCAACCGGGGTATAGCAATCAGCCCCAGCATTTT. V gene TRBV4-1 combines with J gene TRBJ1-5, with no clear D. The CDR3 spans 17 residues. The germline V and J ends were trimmed by 2 bases and 0 bases, with 14 bases remaining between them. Germline loops: CDR1 MGHRA, CDR2 YSYEKL.

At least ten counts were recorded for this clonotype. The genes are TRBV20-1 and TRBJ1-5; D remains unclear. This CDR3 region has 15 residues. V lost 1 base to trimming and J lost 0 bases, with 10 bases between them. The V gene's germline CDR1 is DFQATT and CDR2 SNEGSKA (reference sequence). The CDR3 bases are TGCAGTGCTAGAGTGGACGGAAATAGCAATCAGCCCCAGCATTTT. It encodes CSARVDGNSNQPQHF.

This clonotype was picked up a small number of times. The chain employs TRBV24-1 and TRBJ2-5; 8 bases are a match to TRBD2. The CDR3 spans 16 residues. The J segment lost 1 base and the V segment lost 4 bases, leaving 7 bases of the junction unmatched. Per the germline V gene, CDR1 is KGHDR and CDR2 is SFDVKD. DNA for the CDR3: TGTGCCACCAGTGACCACAATAGCGGGACCCAAGAGACCCAGTACTTC. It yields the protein CATSDHNSGTQETQYF.

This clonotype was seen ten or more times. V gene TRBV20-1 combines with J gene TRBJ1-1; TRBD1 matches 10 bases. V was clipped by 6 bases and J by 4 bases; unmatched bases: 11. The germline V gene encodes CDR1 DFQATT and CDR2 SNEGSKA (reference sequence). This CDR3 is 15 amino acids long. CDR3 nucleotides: TGCAGTGCCGTGGGGACAGGGGCGAAAATCACTGAAGCTTTCTTT. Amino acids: CSAVGTGAKITEAFF.

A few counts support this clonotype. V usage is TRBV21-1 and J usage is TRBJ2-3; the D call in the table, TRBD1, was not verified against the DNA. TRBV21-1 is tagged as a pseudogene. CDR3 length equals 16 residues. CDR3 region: CASSNWTGVSTDTQYF. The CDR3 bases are TGTGCCAGCAGCAACTGGACAGGAGTTAGCACAGATACGCAGTATTTT.

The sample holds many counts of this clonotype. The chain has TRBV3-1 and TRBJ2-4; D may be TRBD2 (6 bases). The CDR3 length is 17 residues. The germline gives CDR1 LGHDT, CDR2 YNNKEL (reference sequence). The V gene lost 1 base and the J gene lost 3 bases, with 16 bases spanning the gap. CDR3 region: CASSQGQSGGLKNIQYF. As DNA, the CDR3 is TGTGCCAGCAGCCAAGGTCAATCCGGGGGTCTCAAAAACATTCAGTACTTC.

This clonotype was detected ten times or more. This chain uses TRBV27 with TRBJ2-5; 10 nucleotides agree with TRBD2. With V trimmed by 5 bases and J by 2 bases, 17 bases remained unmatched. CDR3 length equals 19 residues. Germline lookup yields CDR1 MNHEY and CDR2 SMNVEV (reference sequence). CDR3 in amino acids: CASSTEAPLAGGKQETQYF. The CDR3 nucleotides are TGTGCCAGCAGTACGGAAGCACCCTTAGCGGGAGGCAAACAAGAGACCCAGTACTTC.

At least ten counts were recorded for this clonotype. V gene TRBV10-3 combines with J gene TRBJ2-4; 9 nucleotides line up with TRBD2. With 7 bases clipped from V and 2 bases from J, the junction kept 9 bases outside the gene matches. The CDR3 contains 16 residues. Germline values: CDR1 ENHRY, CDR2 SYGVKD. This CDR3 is CAINGGLANSKNIQYF. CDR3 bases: TGTGCCATCAATGGAGGACTAGCGAACTCCAAAAACATTCAGTACTTC.

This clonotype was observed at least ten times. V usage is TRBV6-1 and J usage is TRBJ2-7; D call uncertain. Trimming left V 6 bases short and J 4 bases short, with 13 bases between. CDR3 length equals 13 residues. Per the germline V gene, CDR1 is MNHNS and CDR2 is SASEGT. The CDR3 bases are TGTGCCAGCAGCGCCAATTGGAAATACGAGCAGTACTTC. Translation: CASSANWKYEQYF.

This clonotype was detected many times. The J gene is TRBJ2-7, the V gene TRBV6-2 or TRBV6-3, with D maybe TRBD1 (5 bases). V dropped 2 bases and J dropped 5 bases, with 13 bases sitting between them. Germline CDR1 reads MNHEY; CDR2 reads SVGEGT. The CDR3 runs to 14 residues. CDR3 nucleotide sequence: TGTGCCAGCAGTTACGGGCAGGGTGTCCACGAGCAGTACTTC. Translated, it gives CASSYGQGVHEQYF.

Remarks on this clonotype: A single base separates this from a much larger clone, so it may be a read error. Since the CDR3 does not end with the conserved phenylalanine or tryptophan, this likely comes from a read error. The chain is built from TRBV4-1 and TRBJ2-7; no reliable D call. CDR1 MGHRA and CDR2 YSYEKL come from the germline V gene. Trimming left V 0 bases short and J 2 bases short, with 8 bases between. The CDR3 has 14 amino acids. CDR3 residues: CASSQDRLAYEQYS. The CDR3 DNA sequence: TGCGCCAGCAGCCAAGATCGCCTAGCCTACGAGCAGTACTCC.

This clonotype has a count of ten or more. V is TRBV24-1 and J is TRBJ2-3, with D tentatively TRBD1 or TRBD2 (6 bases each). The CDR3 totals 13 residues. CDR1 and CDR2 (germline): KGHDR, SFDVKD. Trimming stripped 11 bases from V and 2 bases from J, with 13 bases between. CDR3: CAIRPGATDTQYF. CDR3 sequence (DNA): TGTGCCATTCGCCCGGGGGCCACAGATACGCAGTATTTT.

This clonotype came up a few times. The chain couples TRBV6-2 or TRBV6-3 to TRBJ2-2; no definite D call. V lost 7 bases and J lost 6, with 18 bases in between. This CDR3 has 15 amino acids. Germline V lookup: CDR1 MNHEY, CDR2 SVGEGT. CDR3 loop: CASIELPYPAGELFF. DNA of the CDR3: TGTGCCAGCATCGAGCTCCCCTACCCTGCCGGGGAGCTGTTTTTT.

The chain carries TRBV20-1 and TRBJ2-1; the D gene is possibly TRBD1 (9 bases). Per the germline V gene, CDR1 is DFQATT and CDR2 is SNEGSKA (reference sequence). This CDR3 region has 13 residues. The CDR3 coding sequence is TGCAGCGGGGGGGGACAGGGTTACAATGAGCAGTTCTTC. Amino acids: CSGGGQGYNEQFF.

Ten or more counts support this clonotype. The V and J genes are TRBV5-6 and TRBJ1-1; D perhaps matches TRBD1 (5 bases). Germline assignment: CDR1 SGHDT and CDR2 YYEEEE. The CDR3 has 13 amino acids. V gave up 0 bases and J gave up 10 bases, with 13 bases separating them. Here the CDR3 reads CASSLGPTGGAFF. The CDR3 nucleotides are TGTGCCAGCAGCTTGGGCCCCACGGGGGGAGCTTTCTTT.